The source of this T cell receptor beta chain is a study of CD8+CD57+ T cells in acquired aplastic anemia. The J segment lost 8 bases and the V segment lost 5 bases, leaving 9 bases of the junction unmatched. This CDR3 region has 14 residues. The germline CDR1 and CDR2 sequences are DFQATT and SNEGSKA (reference sequence). Genomic DNA was employed as the template in profiling TCR beta VDJ and CDR3. TCRdb processed the reads anew with MiXCR; each CDR3 protein has one entry. This sample has around 130,000 distinct CDR3 sequences, with 48% found just once. The sequencing input was sorted CD4+, CD8+, or CD8+CD57+ T cells (not recorded which) from PBMCs. The chain links TRBV20-1 to TRBJ2-5; 12 nucleotides align to TRBD2. The origin of this receptor is a human donor in good health, serving as a control. The CDR3 is CSAVRTSGEPTQYF. The CDR3 DNA follows: TGCAGTGCTGTCAGGACTAGCGGGGAGCCTACCCAGTACTTC.